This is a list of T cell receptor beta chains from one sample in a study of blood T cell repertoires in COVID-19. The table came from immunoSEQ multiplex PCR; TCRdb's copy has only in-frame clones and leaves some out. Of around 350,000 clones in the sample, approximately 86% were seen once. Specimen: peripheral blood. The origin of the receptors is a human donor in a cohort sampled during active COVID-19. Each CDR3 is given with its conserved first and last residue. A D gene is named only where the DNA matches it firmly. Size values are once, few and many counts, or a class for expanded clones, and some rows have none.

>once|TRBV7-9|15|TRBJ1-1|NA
CASRPRGGVNTEAFF
TGTGCCAGCCGCCCCCGGGGTGGGGTGAACACTGAAGCTTTCTTT
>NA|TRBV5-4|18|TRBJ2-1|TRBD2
CASSPRRPGGGPYNEQFF
TGTGCCAGCAGCCCCCGCCGACCCGGCGGGGGGCCCTACAATGAGCAGTTCTTC
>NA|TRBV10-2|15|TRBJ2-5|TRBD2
CASRTSGSGQETQYF
TGCGCCAGCAGGACTAGCGGGAGTGGCCAAGAGACCCAGTACTTC
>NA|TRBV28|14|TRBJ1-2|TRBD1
CASSLGTANYGYTF
TGTGCCAGCAGTTTGGGGACAGCAAACTATGGCTACACCTTC
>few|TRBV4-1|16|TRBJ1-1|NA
CASSQLILLQNTEAFF
TGCGCCAGCAGCCAACTTATACTTCTCCAGAACACTGAAGCTTTCTTT
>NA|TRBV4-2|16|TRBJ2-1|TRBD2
CASSQDRSGGSDEQFF
TGTGCCAGCAGCCAAGATCGAAGCGGGGGAAGTGATGAGCAGTTCTTC
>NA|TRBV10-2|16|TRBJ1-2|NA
CASSESGIVSVYGYTF
TGCGCCAGCAGTGAGTCCGGGATTGTATCCGTCTATGGCTACACCTTC
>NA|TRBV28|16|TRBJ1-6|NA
CASSSDSGSLNSPLHF
TGTGCCAGCAGTTCCGACAGTGGAAGTCTTAATTCACCCCTCCACTTT
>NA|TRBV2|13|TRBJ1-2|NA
CASSDRGGYGYTF
TGTGCCAGCAGTGATAGAGGGGGCTATGGCTACACCTTC
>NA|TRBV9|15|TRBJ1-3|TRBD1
CASSVATGTGNTIYF
TGTGCCAGCAGCGTGGCGACAGGGACTGGAAACACCATATATTTT
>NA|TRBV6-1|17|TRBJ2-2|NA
CASSEALPGRGTGELFF
TGTGCCAGCAGTGAAGCGCTCCCGGGGCGGGGCACCGGGGAGCTGTTTTTT
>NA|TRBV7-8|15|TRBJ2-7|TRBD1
CASSPAGQGRGEQYF
TGTGCCAGCAGCCCCGCGGGACAGGGAAGGGGCGAGCAGTACTTC
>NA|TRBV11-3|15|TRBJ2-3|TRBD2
CASSPSGGGIDTQYF
TGTGCCAGCAGCCCGAGCGGGGGCGGGATAGATACGCAGTATTTT
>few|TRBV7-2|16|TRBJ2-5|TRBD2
CASSLVGLAGVPIPNF
TGTGCCAGCAGCTTAGTCGGACTAGCGGGAGTCCCTATCCCGAACTTC
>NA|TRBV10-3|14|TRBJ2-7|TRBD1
CAISDQGALDEQYF
TGTGCCATCAGTGACCAGGGGGCCTTAGACGAGCAGTACTTC
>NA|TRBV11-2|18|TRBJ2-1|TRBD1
CASSFAERGQGSYNEQFF
TGTGCCAGCAGCTTCGCTGAGAGGGGACAGGGGTCCTACAATGAGCAGTTCTTC
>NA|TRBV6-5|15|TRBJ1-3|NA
CASSPDRHSGNTIYF
TGTGCCAGCAGTCCCGACAGGCACTCTGGAAACACCATATATTTT
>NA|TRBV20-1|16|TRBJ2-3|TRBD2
CSASRSGGAAMDTQYF
TGCAGTGCTAGTAGAAGCGGGGGGGCGGCCATGGATACGCAGTATTTT
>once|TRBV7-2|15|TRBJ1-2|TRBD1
CASSPGQGGINGYTF
TGTGCCAGCAGCCCTGGACAGGGAGGTATCAATGGCTACACCTTC
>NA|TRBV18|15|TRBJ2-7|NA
CASSPWTGPGDEQYF
TGTGCCAGCTCACCTTGGACCGGGCCGGGGGACGAGCAGTACTTC
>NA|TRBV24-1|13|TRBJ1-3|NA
CATSDFSGNTIYF
TGTGCCACCAGTGATTTCTCCGGAAACACCATATATTTT
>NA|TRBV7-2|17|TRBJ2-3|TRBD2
CASSLIRLAGGRDTQYF
TGTGCCAGCAGCTTAATTAGACTAGCGGGGGGGCGAGATACGCAGTATTTT
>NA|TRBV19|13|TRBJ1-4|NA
CASSSGVMEKLFF
TGTGCCAGTAGTTCAGGGGTAATGGAAAAACTGTTTTTT
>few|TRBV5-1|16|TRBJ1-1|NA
CASSLDRQAPVTEAFF
TGCGCCAGCAGCTTGGACCGACAGGCTCCAGTCACTGAAGCTTTCTTT
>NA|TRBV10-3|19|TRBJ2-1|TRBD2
CAISDREGVGLAGYNEQFF
TGTGCCATCAGTGATAGAGAGGGTGTTGGGCTAGCGGGTTACAATGAGCAGTTCTTC
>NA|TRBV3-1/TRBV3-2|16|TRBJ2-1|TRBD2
CASSQIAGNSYNEQFF
TGTGCCAGCAGCCAAATAGCGGGGAACTCCTACAATGAGCAGTTCTTC
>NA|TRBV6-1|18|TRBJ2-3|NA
CASSEVPRGGGATDTQYF
TGTGCCAGCAGTGAAGTCCCTCGTGGAGGCGGAGCCACAGATACGCAGTATTTT
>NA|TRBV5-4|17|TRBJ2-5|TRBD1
CASSLAPWQGARETQYF
TGTGCCAGCAGCTTGGCACCTTGGCAGGGGGCGCGGGAGACCCAGTACTTC